This TCR beta chain was sequenced during a study of blood T cells in healthy people across ages. Study results and caveats: Possibly confounding the expanded clonotype changes was the fact that donor CMV status was unknown.

In the case of this clonotype: The antigen is unknown.

Peripheral blood from each donor was collected in a volume of 9.5 to 10 milliliters. For the second PCR, which ran for about 7 to 12 cycles, a sample-barcoded 5' primer and a J-beta primer mix were used. Carrying 12 random nucleotides, a template-switch adaptor labeled each individual cDNA molecule. TCRdb independently ran MiXCR on the 5' RACE reads; one entry per CDR3 protein. The table includes about 1,500,000 distinct CDR3 sequences, 28% detected once. The J segment lost 5 bases and the V segment lost 4 bases, leaving 10 bases of the junction unmatched. Germline V gene lookup returns CDR1 SGHRS and CDR2 YFSETQ. The CDR3 has 17 residues.

The chain uses TRBV5-1 and TRBJ2-2; 11 nucleotides align to TRBD2. The sequenced sample consisted of blood. This clonotype was obtained from a woman in her twenties or thirties in good health. The CDR3: CASSGTSGGSGTGELFF. Here the CDR3 DNA reads TGCGCCAGCAGCGGAACTAGCGGGGGATCGGGAACCGGGGAGCTGTTTTTT.